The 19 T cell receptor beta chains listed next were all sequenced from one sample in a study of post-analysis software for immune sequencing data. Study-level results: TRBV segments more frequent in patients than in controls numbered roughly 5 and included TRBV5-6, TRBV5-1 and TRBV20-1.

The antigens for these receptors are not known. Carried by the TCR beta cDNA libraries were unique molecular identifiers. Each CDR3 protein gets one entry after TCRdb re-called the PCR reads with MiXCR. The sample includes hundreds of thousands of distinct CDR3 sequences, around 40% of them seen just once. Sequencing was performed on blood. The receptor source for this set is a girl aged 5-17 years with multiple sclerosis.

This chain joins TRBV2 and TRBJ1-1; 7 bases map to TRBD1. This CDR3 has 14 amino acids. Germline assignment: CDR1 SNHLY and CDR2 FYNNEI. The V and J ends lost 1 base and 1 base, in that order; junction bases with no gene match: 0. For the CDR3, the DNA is TGTGCCAGCAGTGAAGGACAGGGGAACACTGAAGCTTTCTTT. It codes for CASSEGQGNTEAFF.

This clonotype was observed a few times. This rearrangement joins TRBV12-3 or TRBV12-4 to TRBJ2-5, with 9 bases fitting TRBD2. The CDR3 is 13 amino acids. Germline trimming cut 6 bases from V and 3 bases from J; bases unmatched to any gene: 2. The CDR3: CASRRLAEETQYF. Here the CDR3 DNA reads TGTGCCAGCAGACGACTAGCGGAAGAGACCCAGTACTTC.

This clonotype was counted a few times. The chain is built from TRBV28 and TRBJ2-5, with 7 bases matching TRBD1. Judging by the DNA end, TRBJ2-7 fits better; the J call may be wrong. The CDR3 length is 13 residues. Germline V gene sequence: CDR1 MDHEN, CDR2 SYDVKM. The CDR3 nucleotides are TGTGCCAGCGTCCGGGACAGCCCCTACGAGCAGTACTTC. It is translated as CASVRDSPYEQYF.

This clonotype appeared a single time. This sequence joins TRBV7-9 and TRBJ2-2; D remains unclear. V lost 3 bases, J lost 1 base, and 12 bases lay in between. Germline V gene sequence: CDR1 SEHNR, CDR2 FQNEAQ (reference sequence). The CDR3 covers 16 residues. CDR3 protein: CASSLGSAKNTGELFF. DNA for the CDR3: TGTGCCAGCAGCTTGGGGTCAGCTAAGAACACCGGGGAGCTGTTTTTT. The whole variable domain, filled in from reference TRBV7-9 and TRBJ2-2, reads DTGVSQNPRHKITKRGQNVTFRCDPISEHNRLYWYRQTLGQGPEFLTYFQNEAQLEKSRLLSDRFSAERPKGSFSTLEIQRTEQGDSAMYLCASSLGSAKNTGELFFGEGSRLTVL.

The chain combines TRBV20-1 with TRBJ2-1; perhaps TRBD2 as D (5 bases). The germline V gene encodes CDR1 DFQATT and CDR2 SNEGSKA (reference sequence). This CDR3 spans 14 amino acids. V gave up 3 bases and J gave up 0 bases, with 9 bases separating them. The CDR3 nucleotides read TGCAGTGCTAGTAGAGGGCCCTCCTACAATGAGCAGTTCTTC. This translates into CSASRGPSYNEQFF.

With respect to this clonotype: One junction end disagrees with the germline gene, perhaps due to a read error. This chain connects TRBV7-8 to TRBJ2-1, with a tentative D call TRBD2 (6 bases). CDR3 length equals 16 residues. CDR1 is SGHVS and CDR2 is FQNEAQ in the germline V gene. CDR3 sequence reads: CASSLEAGSLFNEQLF. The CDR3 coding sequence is TGTGCCAGCAGCTTAGAGGCCGGGAGCTTGTTCAATGAGCAGTTGTTC.

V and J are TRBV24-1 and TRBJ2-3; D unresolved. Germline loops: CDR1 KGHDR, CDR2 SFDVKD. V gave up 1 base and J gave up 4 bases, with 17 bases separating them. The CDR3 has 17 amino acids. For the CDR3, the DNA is TGTGCCACCAGTGATTTTAGAGGTTCCAGCATCGCAGATACGCAGTATTTT. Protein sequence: CATSDFRGSSIADTQYF.

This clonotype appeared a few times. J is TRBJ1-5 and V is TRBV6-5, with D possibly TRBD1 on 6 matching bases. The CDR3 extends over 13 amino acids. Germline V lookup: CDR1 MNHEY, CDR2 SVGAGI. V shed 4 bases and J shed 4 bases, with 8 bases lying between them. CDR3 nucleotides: TGTGCCAGCAGTTGGGGGCGGAATCAGCCCCAGCATTTT. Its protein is CASSWGRNQPQHF.

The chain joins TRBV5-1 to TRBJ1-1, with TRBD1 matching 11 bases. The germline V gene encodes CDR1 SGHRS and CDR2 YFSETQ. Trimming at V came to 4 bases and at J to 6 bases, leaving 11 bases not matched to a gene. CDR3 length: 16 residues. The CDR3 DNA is TGCGCCAGCAGCCCCCGGACAGGGGGCGGAGGATCTGAAGCTTTCTTT. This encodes CASSPRTGGGGSEAFF.

The CDR3 region is CASSLRVAGAQETQYF. The CDR3 bases are TGCGCCAGCAGCCTGCGGGTAGCGGGAGCTCAAGAGACCCAGTACTTC. This sequence joins TRBV5-1 and TRBJ2-5, with 9 bases fitting TRBD2. Trimming cost V 4 bases and J 2 bases; bases outside gene matches: 9. The germline gives CDR1 SGHRS, CDR2 YFSETQ. The CDR3 is made up of 16 amino acids. Full variable domain (outside the CDR3, taken from reference TRBV5-1 and TRBJ2-5): KAGVTQTPRYLIKTRGQQVTLSCSPISGHRSVSWYQQTPGQGLQFLFEYFSETQRNKGNFPGRFSGRQFSNSRSEMNVSTLELGDSALYLCASSLRVAGAQETQYFGPGTRLLVL.

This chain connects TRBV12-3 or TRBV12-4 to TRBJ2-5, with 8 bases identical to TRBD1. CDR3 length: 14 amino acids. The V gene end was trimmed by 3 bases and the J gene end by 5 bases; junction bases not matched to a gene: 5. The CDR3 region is CASSFRGRGETQYF. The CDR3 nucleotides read TGTGCCAGCAGTTTCAGGGGGCGAGGTGAGACCCAGTACTTC.

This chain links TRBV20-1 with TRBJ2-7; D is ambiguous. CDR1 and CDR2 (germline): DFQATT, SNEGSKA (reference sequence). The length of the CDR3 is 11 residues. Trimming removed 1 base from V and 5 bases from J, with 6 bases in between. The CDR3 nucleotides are TGCAGTGCTAGAGTCCTAAACGAGCAGTACTTC. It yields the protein CSARVLNEQYF.

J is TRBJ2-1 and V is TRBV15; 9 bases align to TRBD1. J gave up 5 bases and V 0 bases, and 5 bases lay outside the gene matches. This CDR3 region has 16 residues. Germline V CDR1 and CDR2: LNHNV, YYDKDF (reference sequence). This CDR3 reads CATSRDRTGANNEQFF. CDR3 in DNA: TGTGCCACCAGCAGAGATAGGACAGGGGCCAACAATGAGCAGTTCTTC.

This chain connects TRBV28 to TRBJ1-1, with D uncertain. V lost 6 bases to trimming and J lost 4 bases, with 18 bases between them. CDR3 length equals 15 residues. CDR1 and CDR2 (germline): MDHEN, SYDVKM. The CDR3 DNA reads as TGTGCCAGCAGGTCCGTAGACCACGCCAGCACTGAAGCTTTCTTT. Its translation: CASRSVDHASTEAFF.

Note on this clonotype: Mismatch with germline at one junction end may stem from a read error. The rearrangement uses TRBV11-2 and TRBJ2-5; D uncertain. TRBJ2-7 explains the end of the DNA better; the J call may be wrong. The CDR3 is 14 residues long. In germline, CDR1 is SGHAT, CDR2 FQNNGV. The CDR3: CVSSLVAVVYEQYF. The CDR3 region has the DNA TGTGTCAGCAGCTTAGTAGCTGTCGTCTACGAGCAGTACTTC.

CDR3 sequence: CSVEELGNEQFF. DNA of the CDR3: TGCAGCGTTGAAGAACTGGGTAATGAGCAGTTCTTC. J is TRBJ2-1 and V is TRBV29-1; D not certain. This CDR3 contains 12 residues. Germline assignment: CDR1 SQVTM and CDR2 ANQGSEA. Trimming removed 0 bases from V and 7 bases from J, with 7 bases in between.

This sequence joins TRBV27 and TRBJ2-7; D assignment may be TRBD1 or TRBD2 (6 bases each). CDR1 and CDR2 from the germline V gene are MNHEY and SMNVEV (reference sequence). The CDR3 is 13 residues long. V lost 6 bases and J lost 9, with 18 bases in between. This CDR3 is CASSPRGRVAQYF. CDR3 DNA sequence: TGTGCCAGCAGCCCCCGGGGGCGGGTAGCGCAGTACTTC.

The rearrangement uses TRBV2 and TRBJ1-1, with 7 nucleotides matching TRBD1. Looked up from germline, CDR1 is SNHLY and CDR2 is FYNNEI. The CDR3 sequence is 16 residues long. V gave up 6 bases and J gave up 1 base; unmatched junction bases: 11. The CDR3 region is CASRKRGDRSNTEAFF. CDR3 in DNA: TGTGCCAGCAGGAAAAGGGGGGACAGATCGAACACTGAAGCTTTCTTT.

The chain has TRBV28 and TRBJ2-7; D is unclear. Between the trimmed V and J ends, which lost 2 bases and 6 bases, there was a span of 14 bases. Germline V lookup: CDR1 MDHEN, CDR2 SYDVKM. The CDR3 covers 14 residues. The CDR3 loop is CASSLVGLGAEQYF. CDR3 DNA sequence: TGTGCCAGCAGTTTAGTTGGTTTAGGCGCCGAGCAGTACTTC.